This is a list of T cell receptor beta chains from one sample in a study of T cell repertoires in aging, cancer and after chemotherapy. MiXCR, run by TCRdb on the multiplex PCR reads, gives a single entry per CDR3 protein. The sample includes 900 to 1,300 distinct CDR3 sequences, 25% to 30% of them seen just once. Input material: blood. All receptors derive from a human donor with a solid tumor. The conserved cysteine and the conserved F or W are not part of the CDR3 here. Each record gives: J gene, CDR3 length, clone size, V gene, CDR3 protein. Size tells how often a clone was seen (once, few, many) or the class of an expanded clone, and some rows leave it out.

>TRBJ2-1|12|-|TRBV19
VSRFGTKNNEQF
>TRBJ2-7|13|few|TRBV6-1
ASSEGAGSSYEQY
>TRBJ2-3|11|large|TRBV12-3/TRBV12-4
ASSLTTGGTQY
>TRBJ2-7|10|once|TRBV20-1
SASGTGYEQY
>TRBJ2-6|15|-|TRBV7-2
ASSFSPGRPGANVLT
>TRBJ2-6|11|-|TRBV7-9
ASSPSGANVLT
>TRBJ2-6|13|-|TRBV18
ASSSGLSGANVLT
>TRBJ2-1|12|-|TRBV2
ASKLSGSIYEQF
>TRBJ1-1|12|large|TRBV29-1
SVAWDRAQPGAF
>TRBJ2-2|12|large|TRBV6-6
ASSRLSEVGELF
>TRBJ2-7|12|large|TRBV19
ASSITGGIYEQY
>TRBJ2-2|13|large|TRBV6-5
ASGLFGGDTGELF
>TRBJ1-6|16|-|TRBV28
ASSTLDRGPSYNSPLH
>TRBJ2-6|15|medium-sized|TRBV6-2/TRBV6-3
ASNNPGHRSGANVLT
>TRBJ1-5|12|large|TRBV6-2/TRBV6-3
ASSYGTGNQPQH
>TRBJ2-7|14|few|TRBV7-2
ASSLLGYPISYEQY
>TRBJ2-3|13|-|TRBV12-3/TRBV12-4
ASRWTSASTDTQY
>TRBJ2-1|15|medium-sized|TRBV7-9
ASRGEAGSSSYNEQF
>TRBJ2-7|10|large|TRBV6-2/TRBV6-3
ASSRTEGGQY
>TRBJ1-5|14|large|TRBV7-2
ASSLMAGTVDQPQH
>TRBJ1-1|17|-|TRBV9
ASSVAAKGMESGNTEAF
>TRBJ2-5|13|large|TRBV19
ASSIRRGHQETQY
>TRBJ2-7|10|large|TRBV7-6
ASSLSGGEQY
>TRBJ2-3|15|medium-sized|TRBV6-4
ASSDSSSGGGTDTQY
>TRBJ2-1|12|large|TRBV6-4
ASSTPPGYNEQF
>TRBJ1-1|12|-|TRBV28
AVSWQRLNTEAF
>TRBJ2-3|13|once|TRBV12-3/TRBV12-4
ASSPWDTSTDTQY
>TRBJ2-1|11|large|TRBV24-1
ATSDYATDEQF
>TRBJ2-1|13|-|TRBV20-1
SASRGLAGSDEQF
>TRBJ1-5|13|-|TRBV27
ASSPRRDIGQPQH
>TRBJ1-4|12|few|TRBV5-1
ASSLGQANEKLF
>TRBJ2-7|13|-|TRBV20-1
SAPNRDRGTHEQY
>TRBJ1-4|12|-|TRBV5-6
ASSSGGLWEKLF
>TRBJ1-1|13|medium-sized|TRBV5-5
ASSFYTGTGYEAF
>TRBJ1-5|12|-|TRBV24-1
ATSDLDNNQPQH
>TRBJ2-2|15|medium-sized|TRBV6-1
ASSSHRAGSPTGELF
>TRBJ2-7|13|medium-sized|TRBV7-3
ASSLEVGLAGALY
>TRBJ2-1|14|large|TRBV15
ATSSATGTSVGEQF
>TRBJ2-4|19|-|TRBV7-9
VRRTSGRALGGAWAKNIQY
>TRBJ2-7|12|large|TRBV7-2
ASSWDDSYYEQY
>TRBJ2-3|15|medium-sized|TRBV4-2
ASSQDARQGIPDTQY
>TRBJ2-3|12|-|TRBV19
ASRQGATTDTQY
>TRBJ2-4|12|large|TRBV6-5
ASSLQGNKNIQY
>TRBJ2-5|13|large|TRBV6-5
ASSYSTSGGETQY
>TRBJ2-3|16|-|TRBV21-1
ASSKKDRGLAGADTQY
>TRBJ2-6|14|-|TRBV29-1
SARRGGNSGANVLT